This T cell receptor beta chain derives from a study of Ad26.COV2.S vaccination and SARS-CoV-2 variants. For this clone: Its antigen is unidentified.

Findings and caveats of the study: The study found similar non-spike TCR breadth in vaccine and placebo recipients. Spike-specific responses of CD8+ and CD4+ T cells were reported to display substantial breadth after vaccination. The placebo group had lower spike-specific TCR breadth than the vaccine recipients did. It is possible that the TCR breadth and depth analyses underestimated the total T cell responses.

Generated by immunoSEQ multiplex PCR, the TCRdb table keeps only in-frame clones and is missing some. The sample comprises about 350,000 clones, under 95% of which are singletons, and 3% to 5% rests with the top ten. This CDR3 is built from 12 residues. V gave up 3 bases and J gave up 7 bases, with 9 bases separating them. The germline gives CDR1 SNHLY, CDR2 FYNNEI. Sequencing used peripheral blood, obtained after recovery from COVID-19. The sequence derives from a human donor who had recovered from COVID-19. The chain links TRBV2 to TRBJ1-2; the D gene is possibly TRBD1 (6 bases). The CDR3 is CASSEGAGGYTF. Here the CDR3 DNA reads TGTGCCAGCAGTGAGGGGGCGGGTGGCTACACCTTC.